What follows is one T cell receptor beta chain and its context. Method: immunoSEQ multiplex PCR; TCRdb's copy keeps in-frame clones and lacks some. The sample records 150,000 to 200,000 clones, around 84% being singletons. Germline V gene data show CDR1 as LGHNA and CDR2 as YSLEER. The CDR3 has 16 residues. J was trimmed by 8 bases and V by 0 bases; bases with no gene match: 8. The data were obtained in a study of cytomegalovirus exposure and HLA in healthy donors. V usage is TRBV4-3 and J usage is TRBJ2-1; 9 nucleotides match TRBD2. The receptor comes from a young man in good health and CMV-seropositive. Material: PBMCs. The CDR3 protein is CASSQDRAGGRHEQFF. In DNA, the CDR3 is TGCGCCAGCAGCCAAGATAGGGCGGGAGGGCGCCATGAGCAGTTCTTC.